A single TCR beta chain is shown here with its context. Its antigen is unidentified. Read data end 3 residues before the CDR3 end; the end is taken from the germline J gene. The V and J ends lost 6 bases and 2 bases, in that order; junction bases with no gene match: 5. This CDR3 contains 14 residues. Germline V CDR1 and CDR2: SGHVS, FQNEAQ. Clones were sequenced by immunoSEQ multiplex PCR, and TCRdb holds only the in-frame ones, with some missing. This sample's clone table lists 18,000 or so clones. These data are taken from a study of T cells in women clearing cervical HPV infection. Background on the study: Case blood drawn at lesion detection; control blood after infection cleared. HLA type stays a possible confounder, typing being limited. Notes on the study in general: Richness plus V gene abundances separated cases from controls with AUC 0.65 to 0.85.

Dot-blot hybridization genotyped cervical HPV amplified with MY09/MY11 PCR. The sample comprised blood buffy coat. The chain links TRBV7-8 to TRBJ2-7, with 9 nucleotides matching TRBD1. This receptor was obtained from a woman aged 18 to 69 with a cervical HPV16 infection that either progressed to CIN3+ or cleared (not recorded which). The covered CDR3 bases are TGTGCCAGCAGTCCCGGGACAGGGACCTACGAG. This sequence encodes CASSPGTGTYE. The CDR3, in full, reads CASSPGTGTYEQYF.